Sequencing of this TCR beta chain was carried out in a study of T cells after yellow fever vaccination. Turning to the study itself: Preparing low-cell-number fractions relied on SMART-Seq v4 Ultra Low Input.

Notes on the study in general: Primary-vaccination clones mostly resurfaced post-booster (around 95% CD4, roughly 90% CD8).

This clonotype has just a few counts. Its cognate antigen is unknown. V gave up 1 base and J gave up 0 bases; unmatched junction bases: 9. CDR3 length: 17 amino acids. Per the germline V gene, CDR1 is DFQATT and CDR2 is SNEGSKA (reference sequence). Template switching by 5'RACE produced TCR cDNA, adding a universal primer site and UMIs. Each CDR3 protein gets one entry after TCRdb re-called the 5' RACE reads with MiXCR. The sample has around 250,000 distinct CDR3 sequences, 6.9% seen once. Sequences were derived from CD4+ T cells sorted from PBMCs, sampled 15 days after the yellow fever booster vaccination. The chain has TRBV20-1 and TRBJ2-3, with 8 bases aligning to TRBD2. The TCR comes from a man in his thirties or forties who received the YFV17D yellow fever vaccine. DNA of the CDR3: TGCAGTGCTAGAGCCCCCGGGAGGGGACATAGCACAGATACGCAGTATTTT. The encoded protein is CSARAPGRGHSTDTQYF.